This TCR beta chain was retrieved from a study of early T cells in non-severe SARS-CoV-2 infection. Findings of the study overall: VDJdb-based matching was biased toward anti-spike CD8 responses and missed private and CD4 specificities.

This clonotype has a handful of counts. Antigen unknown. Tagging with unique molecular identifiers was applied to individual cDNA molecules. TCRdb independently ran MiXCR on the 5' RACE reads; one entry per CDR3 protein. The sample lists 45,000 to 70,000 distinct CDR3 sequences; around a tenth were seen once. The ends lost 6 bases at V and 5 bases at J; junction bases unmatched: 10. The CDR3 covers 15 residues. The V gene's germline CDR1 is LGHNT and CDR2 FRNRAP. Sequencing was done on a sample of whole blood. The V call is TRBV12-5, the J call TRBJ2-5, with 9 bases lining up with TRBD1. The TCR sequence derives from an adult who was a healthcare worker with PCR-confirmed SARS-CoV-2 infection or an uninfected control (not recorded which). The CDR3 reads CASGSDRGLAETQYF. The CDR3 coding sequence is TGTGCTAGTGGATCCGACAGGGGGTTGGCGGAGACCCAGTACTTC.